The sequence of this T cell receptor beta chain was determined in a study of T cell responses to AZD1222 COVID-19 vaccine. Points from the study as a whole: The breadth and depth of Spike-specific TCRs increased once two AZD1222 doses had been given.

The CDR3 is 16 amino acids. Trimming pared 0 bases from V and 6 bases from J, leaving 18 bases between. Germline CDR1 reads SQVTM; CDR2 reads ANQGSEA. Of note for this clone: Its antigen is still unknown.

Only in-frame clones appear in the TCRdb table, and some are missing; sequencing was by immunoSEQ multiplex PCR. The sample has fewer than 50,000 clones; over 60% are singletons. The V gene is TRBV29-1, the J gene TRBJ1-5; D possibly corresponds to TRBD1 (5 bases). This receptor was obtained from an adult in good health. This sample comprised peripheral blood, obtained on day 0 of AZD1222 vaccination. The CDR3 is CSVEDVRGQWAQPQHF. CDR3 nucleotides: TGCAGCGTTGAAGATGTCCGGGGCCAGTGGGCTCAGCCCCAGCATTTT.